Below are 9 T cell receptor beta chains sequenced from a single sample in a study of follicular helper T cells after annual influenza vaccination. Data came from immunoSEQ multiplex PCR; TCRdb stores just in-frame clones and leaves some out. The sample yields 8,500 to 9,000 clones, 82% seen once. The time point here: 2015-2016 season, 7 days after influenza vaccination. The sequencing used CXCR5+ CD38- circulating T follicular helper cells from blood, collected 7 days after influenza vaccination. Regarding subset: circulating Tfh, non-naive CD4+CXCR5+PD-1+ (ICOS+CD38+ or ICOS-CD38-). These receptors originate from an adult who received the influenza vaccine.

This chain uses TRBV6-1 with TRBJ1-6; 8 positions agree with TRBD1. Germline values: CDR1 MNHNS, CDR2 SASEGT. The CDR3 covers 15 residues. V trimming: 5 bases; J trimming: 8 bases; junction bases outside the gene matches: 8. The CDR3 nucleotides are TGTGCCAGCAGTATATACAGGGGGTCGGATTCACCCCTCCACTTT. Translating it yields CASSIYRGSDSPLHF.

The chain combines TRBV19 with TRBJ2-5; 7 nucleotides match TRBD2. The CDR3 spans 16 residues. Germline V gene sequence: CDR1 LNHDA, CDR2 SQIVND (reference sequence). V lost 4 bases to trimming and J lost 4 bases; unmatched junction nucleotides: 12. The CDR3 nucleotides are TGTGCCAGTAGTACACTTGGCGGCGGGGGACGAGAGACCCAGTACTTC. Amino acids: CASSTLGGGGRETQYF.

This rearrangement joins TRBV6-5 to TRBJ1-2, with a tentative D call TRBD1 (5 bases). V lost 5 bases and J 7 bases, leaving 14 bases between the germline ends. CDR1 is MNHEY and CDR2 is SVGAGI in the germline V gene. The CDR3 length is 13 residues. Here the CDR3 DNA reads TGTGCCAGCAGTCCCCCCGTGGGGGGTGGCTACACCTTC. Encoded protein: CASSPPVGGGYTF.

The chain employs TRBV11-3 and TRBJ2-3; 9 bases are a match to TRBD2. V trimming: 5 bases; J trimming: 2 bases; junction bases outside the gene matches: 8. CDR3 size: 16 residues. CDR1 and CDR2 (germline): SGHNT, YENEEA. The CDR3 nucleotides are TGTGCCAGCAGCCCGGGAATAGCGGGGGCCACAGATACGCAGTATTTT. Translation: CASSPGIAGATDTQYF.

This chain uses TRBV5-1 with TRBJ2-7, with 8 nucleotides matching TRBD1. The CDR3 runs 15 residues. With V trimmed by 4 bases and J by 2 bases, 8 bases remained unmatched. Germline CDR1 reads SGHRS; CDR2 reads YFSETQ. The CDR3 region is CASSPTGQVTYEQYF. The DNA for the CDR3 is TGCGCCAGCAGCCCTACGGGACAGGTCACCTACGAGCAGTACTTC.

This clone was seen only once. The chain carries TRBV6-1 and TRBJ1-3, with D unclear. The V and J ends lost 1 base and 0 bases respectively, with 10 bases between them. The CDR3 sequence is 16 residues long. The germline CDR1 and CDR2 sequences are MNHNS and SASEGT. The CDR3 DNA follows: TGTGCCAGCAGTGAAGTTTACAGACGCTCTGGAAACACCATATATTTT. It specifies CASSEVYRRSGNTIYF.

This clone was counted only a few times. V and J are TRBV11-2 and TRBJ2-5, with a possible D match to TRBD1 (6 bases). Germline V gives CDR1 SGHAT, CDR2 FQNNGV. The CDR3 contains 15 residues. Trimming removed 5 bases at V and 3 bases at J, with 16 bases between. DNA of the CDR3: TGTGCCAGCAGCCCTGGGGCAGGGGCCGAAGAGACCCAGTACTTC. Translated: CASSPGAGAEETQYF. Looking up the rest from reference TRBV11-2 and TRBJ2-5 gives the full variable domain: EAGVAQSPRYKIIEKRQSVAFWCNPISGHATLYWYQQILGQGPKLLIQFQNNGVVDDSQLPKDRFSAERLKGVDSTLKIQPAKLEDSAVYLCASSPGAGAEETQYFGPGTRLLVL.

V is TRBV6-5 and J is TRBJ1-4, with D maybe TRBD1 (5 bases). Germline V lookup: CDR1 MNHEY, CDR2 SVGAGI. Trimming cost V 5 bases and J 1 base, with 11 bases left between them. This CDR3 has 15 residues. The CDR3 sequence: CASSRTILTNEKLFF. The DNA of the CDR3 is TGTGCCAGCAGTCGGACAATTTTAACTAATGAAAAACTGTTTTTT.

The chain combines TRBV11-3 with TRBJ2-1; D possibly matches TRBD1 or TRBD2 (7 bases each). CDR1 SGHNT and CDR2 YENEEA come from the germline V gene. This CDR3 spans 13 amino acids. V was shortened by 6 bases and J by 10 bases, with 16 bases between the two germline ends. CDR3 protein: CASSPGGAAEQFF. CDR3 in DNA: TGTGCCAGCAGTCCAGGGGGGGCAGCGGAGCAGTTCTTC.